What follows is one T cell receptor beta chain and its context. The sample is drawn from a study of cytomegalovirus exposure and HLA in healthy donors. The primer mix had 60 Vbeta and 13 Jbeta primers. The repertoire was sequenced with immunoSEQ multiplex PCR; TCRdb's copy has only in-frame clones and lacks some. In the table there are 140,000 to 150,000 clones, around 70% of which are singletons. The germline V and J ends were trimmed by 0 bases and 7 bases, with 20 bases remaining between them. Germline assignment: CDR1 SGHNT and CDR2 YYREEE (reference sequence). This CDR3 region has 16 residues. The clonotype comes from a woman aged 55-75 years in good health and CMV-seropositive. Sequencing used PBMCs. This chain joins TRBV5-4 and TRBJ2-7; D is perhaps TRBD1 (7 bases). CDR3 DNA: TGTGCCAGCAGCTTGGATCTAGCGACAGGGAGTTGGGAGCAGTACTTC. Translated, it gives CASSLDLATGSWEQYF.